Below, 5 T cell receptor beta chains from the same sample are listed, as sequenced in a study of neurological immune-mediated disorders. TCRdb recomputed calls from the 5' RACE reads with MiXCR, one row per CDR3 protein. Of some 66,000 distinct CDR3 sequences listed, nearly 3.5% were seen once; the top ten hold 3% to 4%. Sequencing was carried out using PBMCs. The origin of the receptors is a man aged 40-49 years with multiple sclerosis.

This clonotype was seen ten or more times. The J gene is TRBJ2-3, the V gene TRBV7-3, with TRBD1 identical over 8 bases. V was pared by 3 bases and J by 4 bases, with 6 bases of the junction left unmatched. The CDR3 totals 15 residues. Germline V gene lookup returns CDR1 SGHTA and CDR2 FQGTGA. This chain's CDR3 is CASSFQGASADTQYF. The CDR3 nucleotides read TGTGCCAGCAGCTTTCAGGGGGCATCGGCAGATACGCAGTATTTT. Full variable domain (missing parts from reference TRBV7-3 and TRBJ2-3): GAGVSQTPSNKVTEKGKYVELRCDPISGHTALYWYRQSLGQGPEFLIYFQGTGAADDSGLPNDRFFAVRPEGSVSTLKIQRTERGDSAVYLCASSFQGASADTQYFGPGTRLTVL.

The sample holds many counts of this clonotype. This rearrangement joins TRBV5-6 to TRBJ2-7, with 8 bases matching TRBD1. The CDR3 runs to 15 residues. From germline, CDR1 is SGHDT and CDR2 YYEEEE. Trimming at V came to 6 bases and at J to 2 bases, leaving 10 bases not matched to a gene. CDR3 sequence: CASNLPGGPTYEQYF. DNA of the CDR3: TGTGCCAGCAACCTGCCAGGGGGCCCCACCTACGAGCAGTACTTC.

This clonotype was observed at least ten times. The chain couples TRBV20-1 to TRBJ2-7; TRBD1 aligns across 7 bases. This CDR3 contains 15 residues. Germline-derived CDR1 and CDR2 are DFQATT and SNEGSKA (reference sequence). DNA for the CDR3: TGCAGCTCCGCAGGAGACAGGGCGAATCTCTACGAGCAGTACTTC. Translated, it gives CSSAGDRANLYEQYF.

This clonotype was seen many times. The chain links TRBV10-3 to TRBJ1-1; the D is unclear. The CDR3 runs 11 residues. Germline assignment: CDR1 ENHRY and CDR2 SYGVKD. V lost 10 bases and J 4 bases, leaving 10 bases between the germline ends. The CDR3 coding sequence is TGTGCCACGAGTAGTGGCACTGAAGCTTTCTTT. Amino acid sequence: CATSSGTEAFF.

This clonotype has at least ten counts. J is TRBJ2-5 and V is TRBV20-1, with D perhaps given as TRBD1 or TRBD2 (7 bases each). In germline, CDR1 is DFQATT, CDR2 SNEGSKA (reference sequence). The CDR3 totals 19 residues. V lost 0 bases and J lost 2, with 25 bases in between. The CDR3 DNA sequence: TGCAGTGCTAGAGATATATTAGGGGGCGGCGGGGGTGGACAAGAGACCCAGTACTTC. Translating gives CSARDILGGGGGGQETQYF.